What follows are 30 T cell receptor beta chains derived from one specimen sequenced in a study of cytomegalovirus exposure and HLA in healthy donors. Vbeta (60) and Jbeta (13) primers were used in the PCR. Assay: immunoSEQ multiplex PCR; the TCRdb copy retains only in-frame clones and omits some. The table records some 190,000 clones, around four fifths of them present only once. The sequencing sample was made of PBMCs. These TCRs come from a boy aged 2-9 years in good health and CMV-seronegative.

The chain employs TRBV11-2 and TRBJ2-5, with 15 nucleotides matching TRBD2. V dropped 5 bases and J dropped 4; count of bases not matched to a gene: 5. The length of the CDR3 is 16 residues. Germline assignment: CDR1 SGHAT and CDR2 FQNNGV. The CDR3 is CASSGKGLAGGETQYF. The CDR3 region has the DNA TGTGCCAGCAGCGGAAAGGGACTAGCGGGGGGAGAGACCCAGTACTTC.

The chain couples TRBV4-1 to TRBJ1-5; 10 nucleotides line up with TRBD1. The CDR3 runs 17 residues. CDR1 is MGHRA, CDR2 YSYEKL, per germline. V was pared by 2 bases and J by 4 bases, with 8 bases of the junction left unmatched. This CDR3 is CASSQLFPGQGNQPQHF. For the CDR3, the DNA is TGCGCCAGCAGCCAATTATTTCCGGGACAGGGGAATCAGCCCCAGCATTTT.

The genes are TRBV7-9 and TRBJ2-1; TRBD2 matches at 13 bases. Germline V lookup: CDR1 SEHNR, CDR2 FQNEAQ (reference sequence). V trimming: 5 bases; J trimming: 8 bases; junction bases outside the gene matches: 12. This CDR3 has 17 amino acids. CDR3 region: CASSPSIGLAGVDEQFF. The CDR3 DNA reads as TGTGCCAGCAGCCCGTCGATCGGACTAGCGGGAGTGGATGAGCAGTTCTTC.

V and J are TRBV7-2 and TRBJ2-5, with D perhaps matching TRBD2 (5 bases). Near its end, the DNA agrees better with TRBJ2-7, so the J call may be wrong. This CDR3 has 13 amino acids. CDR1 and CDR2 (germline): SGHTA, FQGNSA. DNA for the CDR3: TGTGCCAGCAGCCGGAATCGGGACTACGAGCAGTACTTC. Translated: CASSRNRDYEQYF.

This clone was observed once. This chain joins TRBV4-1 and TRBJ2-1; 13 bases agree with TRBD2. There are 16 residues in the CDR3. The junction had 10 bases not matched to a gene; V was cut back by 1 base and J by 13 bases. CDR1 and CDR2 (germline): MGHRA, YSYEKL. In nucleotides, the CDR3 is TGCGCCAGCAGCCAAGTAGTTAGGACTAGCGGGGGAAATCAGTTCTTC. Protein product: CASSQVVRTSGGNQFF.

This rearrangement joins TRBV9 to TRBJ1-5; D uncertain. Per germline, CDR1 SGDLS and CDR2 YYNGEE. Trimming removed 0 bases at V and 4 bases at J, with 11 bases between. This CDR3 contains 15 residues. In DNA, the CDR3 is TGTGCCAGCAGCGTAGGAGCTTTTCGTAATCAGCCCCAGCATTTT. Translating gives CASSVGAFRNQPQHF. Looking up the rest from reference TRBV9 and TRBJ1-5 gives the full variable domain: DSGVTQTPKHLITATGQRVTLRCSPRSGDLSVYWYQQSLDQGLQFLIQYYNGEERAKGNILERFSAQQFPDLHSELNLSSLELGDSALYFCASSVGAFRNQPQHFGDGTRLSIL.

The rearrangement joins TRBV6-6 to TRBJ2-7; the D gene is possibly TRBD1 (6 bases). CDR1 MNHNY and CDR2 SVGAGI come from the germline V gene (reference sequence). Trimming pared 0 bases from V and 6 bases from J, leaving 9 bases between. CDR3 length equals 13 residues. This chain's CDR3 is CASSYSDSSEQYV. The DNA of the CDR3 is TGTGCCAGCAGTTACTCGGACAGCAGCGAGCAGTACGTC.

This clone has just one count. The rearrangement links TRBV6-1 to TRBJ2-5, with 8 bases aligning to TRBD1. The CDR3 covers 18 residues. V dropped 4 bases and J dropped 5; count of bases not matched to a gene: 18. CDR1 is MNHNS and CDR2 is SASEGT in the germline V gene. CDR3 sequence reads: CASSAYPAGTGELETQYF. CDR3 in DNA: TGTGCCAGCAGTGCCTACCCAGCCGGGACAGGTGAACTTGAGACCCAGTACTTC.

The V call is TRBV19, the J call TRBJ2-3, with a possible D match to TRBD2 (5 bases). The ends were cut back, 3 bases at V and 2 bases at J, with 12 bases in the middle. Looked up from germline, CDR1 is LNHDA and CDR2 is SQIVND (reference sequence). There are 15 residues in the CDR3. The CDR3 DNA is TGTGCCAGTAGTATGTGGTCTAGCTCCACAGATACGCAGTATTTT. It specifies CASSMWSSSTDTQYF.

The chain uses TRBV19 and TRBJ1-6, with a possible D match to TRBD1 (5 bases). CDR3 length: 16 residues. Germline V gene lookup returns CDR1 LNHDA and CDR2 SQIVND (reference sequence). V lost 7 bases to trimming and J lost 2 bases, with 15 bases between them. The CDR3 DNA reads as TGTGCCAGTACCTGGGGGAGGGACGCCTATAATTCACCCCTCCACTTT. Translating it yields CASTWGRDAYNSPLHF.

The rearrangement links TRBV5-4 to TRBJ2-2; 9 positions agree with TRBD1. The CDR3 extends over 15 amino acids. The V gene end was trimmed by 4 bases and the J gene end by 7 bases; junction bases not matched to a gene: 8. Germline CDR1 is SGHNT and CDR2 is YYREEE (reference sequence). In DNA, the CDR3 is TGTGCCAGCAGCGGGAGAGACAGGGGGTTCGGGGAGCTGTTTTTT. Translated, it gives CASSGRDRGFGELFF.

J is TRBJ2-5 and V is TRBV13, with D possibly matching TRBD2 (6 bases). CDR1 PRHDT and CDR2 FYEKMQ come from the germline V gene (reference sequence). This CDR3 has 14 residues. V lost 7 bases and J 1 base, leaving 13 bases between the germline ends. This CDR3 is CASTLGGSQETQYF. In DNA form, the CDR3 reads TGTGCCAGCACCCTGGGGGGTTCCCAAGAGACCCAGTACTTC.

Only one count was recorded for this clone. Written as DNA, the CDR3 is TGTGCCAGCAGTGAAGCCCATCGCGGGGGGATAAGCGGGGGGATAGTGGATACGCAGTATTTT. Residues: CASSEAHRGGISGGIVDTQYF. The chain joins TRBV6-1 to TRBJ2-3; 9 nucleotides match TRBD2. The ends lost 0 bases at V and 6 bases at J; junction bases unmatched: 22. The germline V gene has CDR1 MNHNS and CDR2 SASEGT. CDR3 length: 21 residues.

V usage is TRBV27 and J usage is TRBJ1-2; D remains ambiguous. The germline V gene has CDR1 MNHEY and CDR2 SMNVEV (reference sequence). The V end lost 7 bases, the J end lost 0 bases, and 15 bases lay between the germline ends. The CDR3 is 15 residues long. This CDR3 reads CASKSDEVSNYGYTF. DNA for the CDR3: TGTGCCAGCAAAAGCGACGAGGTTTCTAACTATGGCTACACCTTC.

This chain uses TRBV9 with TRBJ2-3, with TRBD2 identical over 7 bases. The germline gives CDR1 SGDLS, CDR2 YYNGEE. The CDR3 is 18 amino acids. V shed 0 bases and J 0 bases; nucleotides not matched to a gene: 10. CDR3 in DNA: TGTGCCAGCAGCGTAGGGGCAGCAAGCGGGACTAGCACAGATACGCAGTATTTT. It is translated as CASSVGAASGTSTDTQYF.

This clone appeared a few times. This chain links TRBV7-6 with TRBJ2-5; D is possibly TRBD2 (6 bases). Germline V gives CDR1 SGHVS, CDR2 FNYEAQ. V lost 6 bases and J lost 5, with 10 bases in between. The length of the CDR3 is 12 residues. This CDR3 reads CASSRLVETQYF. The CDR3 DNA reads TGTGCCAGCAGTCGACTAGTGGAGACCCAGTACTTC.

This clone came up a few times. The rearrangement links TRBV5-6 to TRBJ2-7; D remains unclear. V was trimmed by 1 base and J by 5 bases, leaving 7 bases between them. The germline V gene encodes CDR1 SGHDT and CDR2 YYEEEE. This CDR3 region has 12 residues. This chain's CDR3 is CASSLIRDEQYF. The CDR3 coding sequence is TGTGCCAGCAGCTTGATCCGCGACGAGCAGTACTTC.

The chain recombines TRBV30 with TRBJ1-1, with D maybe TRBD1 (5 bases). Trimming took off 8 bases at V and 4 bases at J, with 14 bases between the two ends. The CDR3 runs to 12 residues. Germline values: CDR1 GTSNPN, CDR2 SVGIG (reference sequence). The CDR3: CAGIRRVTEAFF. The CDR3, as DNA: TGTGCCGGAATACGCAGGGTCACTGAAGCTTTCTTT.

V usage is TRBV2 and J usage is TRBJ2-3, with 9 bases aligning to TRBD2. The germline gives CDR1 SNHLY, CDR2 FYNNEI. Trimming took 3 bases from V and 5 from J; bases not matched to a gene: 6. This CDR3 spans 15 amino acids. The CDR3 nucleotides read TGTGCCAGCAGTGACATAGCGCGGGGGGGAGATACGCAGTATTTT. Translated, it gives CASSDIARGGDTQYF.

The CDR3 region has the DNA TGTGCCAGCAGCTTTGGGCAGACAGTAGGGCAGTTCTTC. Its protein product is CASSFGQTVGQFF. V is TRBV11-2 and J is TRBJ2-1; TRBD1 might be the D (5 bases). This CDR3 has 13 residues. The V gene's germline CDR1 is SGHAT and CDR2 FQNNGV. V was clipped by 3 bases and J by 12 bases, with 15 bases between them.

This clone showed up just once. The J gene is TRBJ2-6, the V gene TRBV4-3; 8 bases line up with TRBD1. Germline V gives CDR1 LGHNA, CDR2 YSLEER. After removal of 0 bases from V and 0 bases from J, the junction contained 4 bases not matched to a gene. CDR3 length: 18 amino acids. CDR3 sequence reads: CASSQDPQGASGANVLTF. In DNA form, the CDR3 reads TGCGCCAGCAGCCAAGATCCGCAGGGGGCCTCTGGGGCCAACGTCCTGACTTTC.

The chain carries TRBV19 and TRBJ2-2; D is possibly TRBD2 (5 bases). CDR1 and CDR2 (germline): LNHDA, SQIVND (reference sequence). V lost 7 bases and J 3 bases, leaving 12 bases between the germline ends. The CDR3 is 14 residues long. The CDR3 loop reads CASNPTEDTGELFF. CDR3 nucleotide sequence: TGTGCCAGTAATCCCACGGAGGACACCGGGGAGCTGTTTTTT.

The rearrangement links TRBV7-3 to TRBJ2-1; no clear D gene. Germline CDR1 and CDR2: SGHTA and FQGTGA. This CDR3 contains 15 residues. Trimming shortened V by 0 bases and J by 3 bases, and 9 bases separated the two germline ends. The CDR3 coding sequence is TGTGCCAGCAGCTTAACCTTTCTAGGCTACAATGAGCAGTTCTTC. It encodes CASSLTFLGYNEQFF.

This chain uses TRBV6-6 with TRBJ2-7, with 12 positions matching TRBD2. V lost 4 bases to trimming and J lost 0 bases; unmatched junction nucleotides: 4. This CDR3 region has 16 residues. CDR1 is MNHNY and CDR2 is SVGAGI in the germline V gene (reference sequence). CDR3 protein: CASSSQTSGSSYEQYF. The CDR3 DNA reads TGTGCCAGCAGTTCTCAGACTAGCGGGAGCTCCTACGAGCAGTACTTC.

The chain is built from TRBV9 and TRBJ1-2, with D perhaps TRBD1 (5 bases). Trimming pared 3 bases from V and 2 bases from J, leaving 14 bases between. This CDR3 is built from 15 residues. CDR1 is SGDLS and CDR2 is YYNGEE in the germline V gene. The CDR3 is CASSEDGGRNYGYTF. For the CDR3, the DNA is TGTGCCAGCAGCGAGGACGGGGGTAGAAACTATGGCTACACCTTC.

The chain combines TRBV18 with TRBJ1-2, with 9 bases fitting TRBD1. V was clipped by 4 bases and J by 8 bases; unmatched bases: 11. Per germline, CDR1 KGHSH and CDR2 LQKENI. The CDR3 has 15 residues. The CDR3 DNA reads TGTGCCAGCTCACAAGCACAGGGGGCGCGATACGGCTACACCTTC. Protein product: CASSQAQGARYGYTF.

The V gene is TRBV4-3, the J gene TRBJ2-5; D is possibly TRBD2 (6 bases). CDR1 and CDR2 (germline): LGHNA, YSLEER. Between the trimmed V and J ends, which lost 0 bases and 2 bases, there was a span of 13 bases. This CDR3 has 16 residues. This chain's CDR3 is CASSQDARRGQETQYF. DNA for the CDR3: TGCGCCAGCAGCCAAGATGCCCGCCGGGGGCAAGAGACCCAGTACTTC.

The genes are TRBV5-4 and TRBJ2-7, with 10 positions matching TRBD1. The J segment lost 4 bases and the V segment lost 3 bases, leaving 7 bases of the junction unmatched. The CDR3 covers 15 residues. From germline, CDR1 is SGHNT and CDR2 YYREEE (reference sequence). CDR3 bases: TGTGCCAGCAGCTCATTCCCGGGACAGGGGTACGAGCAGTACTTC. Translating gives CASSSFPGQGYEQYF.

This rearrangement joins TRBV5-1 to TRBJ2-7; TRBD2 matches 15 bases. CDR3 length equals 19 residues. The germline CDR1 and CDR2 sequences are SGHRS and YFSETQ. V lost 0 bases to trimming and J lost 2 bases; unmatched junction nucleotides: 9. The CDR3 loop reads CASSLAHPGTSGRTYEQYF. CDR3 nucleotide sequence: TGCGCCAGCAGCTTGGCACACCCCGGGACTAGCGGGAGGACCTACGAGCAGTACTTC.

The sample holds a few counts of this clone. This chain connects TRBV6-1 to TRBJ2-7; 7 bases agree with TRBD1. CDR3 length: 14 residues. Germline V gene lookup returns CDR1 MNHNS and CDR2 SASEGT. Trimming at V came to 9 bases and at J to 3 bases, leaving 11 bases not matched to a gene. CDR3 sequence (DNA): TGTGCCAGTAAAAGTTCCCGGGACAGCTACGAGCAGTACTTC. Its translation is CASKSSRDSYEQYF.